The 29 T cell receptor beta chains given below trace back to one sample, sequenced in a study of Ad26.COV2.S vaccination and SARS-CoV-2 variants. Treatment of the sample: some 19 received Ad26.COV2.S at low or high dose, single or two shots; about 5 received placebo; per-sample allocation not given. The study sampled participants on day 63 after the first vaccine or placebo injection. TCRdb's table, derived via immunoSEQ multiplex PCR, lists solely in-frame clones and lacks some. In the table there are over 350,000 clones, less than 90% of which are singletons. The sequenced sample was peripheral blood, obtained in a trial of Ad26.COV2.S vaccine versus placebo. The origin of the receptors is a person aged 18-65 years who received the Ad26.COV2.S COVID-19 vaccine or a placebo.

V gene TRBV7-8 combines with J gene TRBJ1-6; D call uncertain. CDR3 length equals 13 residues. V lost 5 bases, J lost 9 bases, and 11 bases lay in between. The V gene's germline CDR1 is SGHVS and CDR2 FQNEAQ. The CDR3 DNA reads as TGTGCCAGCAGCCCGTCGCGGGGTTCACCCCTCCACTTT. Amino acid sequence: CASSPSRGSPLHF.

V gene TRBV27 combines with J gene TRBJ2-3; D is ambiguous. Germline loops: CDR1 MNHEY, CDR2 SMNVEV (reference sequence). CDR3 length equals 15 residues. Trimming took 3 bases from V and 0 from J, leaving 10 bases between them. CDR3 sequence reads: CASSFLPTSTDTQYF. As DNA, the CDR3 is TGTGCCAGCAGTTTCCTGCCAACTAGCACAGATACGCAGTATTTT.

The chain carries TRBV7-2 and TRBJ1-4; tentative D call: TRBD1 (5 bases). Trimming left V 3 bases short and J 7 bases short, with 18 bases between. The CDR3 loop spans 16 amino acids. Germline assignment: CDR1 SGHTA and CDR2 FQGNSA. CDR3 in amino acids: CASSFNERGTGEKLFF. The DNA for the CDR3 is TGTGCCAGCAGCTTTAATGAAAGGGGCACGGGTGAAAAACTGTTTTTT.

The rearrangement uses TRBV2 and TRBJ2-5; D remains ambiguous. Germline CDR1 is SNHLY and CDR2 is FYNNEI. CDR3 length: 13 amino acids. V shed 7 bases and J shed 5 bases, with 14 bases lying between them. The CDR3 DNA reads as TGTGCCAGCATTAACAGCCGGAGTGAGACCCAGTACTTC. As protein: CASINSRSETQYF.

The table lists this clone with a count of one. This chain connects TRBV7-8 to TRBJ1-2; TRBD1 matches 8 bases. This CDR3 is built from 13 residues. The germline V gene has CDR1 SGHVS and CDR2 FQNEAQ. V trimming: 4 bases; J trimming: 6 bases; junction bases outside the gene matches: 4. As DNA, the CDR3 is TGTGCCAGCAGCTCAACAGGGGGAAATGGCTACACCTTC. Its protein product is CASSSTGGNGYTF.

V and J are TRBV18 and TRBJ1-4; D remains ambiguous. V lost 2 bases to trimming and J lost 7 bases, with 8 bases between them. Looked up from germline, CDR1 is KGHSH and CDR2 is LQKENI. The CDR3 has 13 amino acids. CDR3 sequence reads: CASSPERVEKLFF. The CDR3 DNA follows: TGTGCCAGCTCACCAGAGAGGGTTGAAAAACTGTTTTTT.

V is TRBV19 and J is TRBJ1-4; D remains ambiguous. The CDR3 loop spans 15 amino acids. CDR1 LNHDA and CDR2 SQIVND come from the germline V gene (reference sequence). Trimming stripped 5 bases from V and 7 bases from J, with 17 bases between. CDR3 in amino acids: CASSPPGGRGEKLFF. CDR3 in DNA: TGTGCCAGTAGTCCCCCCGGAGGGCGTGGTGAAAAACTGTTTTTT.

The J gene is TRBJ1-5, the V gene TRBV6-6; D unresolved. Per the germline V gene, CDR1 is MNHNY and CDR2 is SVGAGI (reference sequence). This CDR3 has 13 amino acids. Trimming shortened V by 8 bases and J by 6 bases, and 14 bases separated the two germline ends. This CDR3 is CASGRELGQPQHF. The CDR3 bases are TGTGCCAGCGGCCGAGAGCTTGGTCAGCCCCAGCATTTT.

This rearrangement joins TRBV6-6 to TRBJ1-2, with TRBD1 identical over 7 bases. After removal of 5 bases from V and 4 bases from J, the junction contained 4 bases not matched to a gene. The CDR3 is 13 amino acids. Germline CDR1 MNHNY, CDR2 SVGAGI (reference sequence). CDR3 sequence reads: CASSTGVTYGYTF. CDR3 DNA: TGTGCCAGCAGTACAGGGGTAACCTATGGCTACACCTTC.

The J gene is TRBJ2-5, the V gene TRBV5-1; the D gene could be TRBD1 or TRBD2 (5 bases each). Germline assignment: CDR1 SGHRS and CDR2 YFSETQ. The CDR3 spans 15 residues. Trimming stripped 1 base from V and 3 bases from J, with 13 bases between. CDR3 residues: CASSLNFRDEETQYF. DNA of the CDR3: TGCGCCAGCAGCTTGAATTTCAGGGACGAAGAGACCCAGTACTTC.

The CDR3 DNA follows: TGTGCCAGCACCCCGCAGGGTTTAAACTACGAGCAGTACTTC. This encodes CASTPQGLNYEQYF. The V call is TRBV2, the J call TRBJ2-7; D may be TRBD1 (5 bases). CDR1 and CDR2 (germline): SNHLY, FYNNEI. The CDR3 contains 14 residues. The germline V and J ends were trimmed by 7 bases and 3 bases, with 16 bases remaining between them.

This clone has only one observation. The CDR3 spells CATRGGSSGTEAFF. As DNA, the CDR3 is TGTGCCACCCGCGGAGGCTCCTCGGGTACTGAAGCTTTCTTT. This chain connects TRBV6-5 to TRBJ1-1, with unresolved D. Germline V gene data show CDR1 as MNHEY and CDR2 as SVGAGI. V gave up 10 bases and J gave up 5 bases, with 20 bases separating them. CDR3 length: 14 amino acids.

This rearrangement joins TRBV4-1 to TRBJ2-2; the match to TRBD1 covers 11 bases. After removal of 3 bases from V and 0 bases from J, the junction contained 3 bases not matched to a gene. Germline V gives CDR1 MGHRA, CDR2 YSYEKL. This CDR3 spans 17 amino acids. CDR3 bases: TGCGCCAGCAGCCAGCCGGGACAGGGGGCGAACACCGGGGAGCTGTTTTTT. Protein: CASSQPGQGANTGELFF.

The chain employs TRBV27 and TRBJ1-1, with a weak D call TRBD1 (6 bases). V was trimmed by 0 bases and J by 3 bases, leaving 11 bases between them. Germline loops: CDR1 MNHEY, CDR2 SMNVEV (reference sequence). This CDR3 contains 15 residues. The CDR3 DNA reads TGTGCCAGCAGTTTATCGACAGGTTACTACACTGAAGCTTTCTTT. Protein: CASSLSTGYYTEAFF.

V usage is TRBV19 and J usage is TRBJ2-4, with D possibly matching TRBD1 (5 bases). From germline, CDR1 is LNHDA and CDR2 SQIVND (reference sequence). The CDR3 length is 19 residues. The V end was cut by 2 bases, the J end by 0 bases, with 20 bases between. The CDR3 reads CASSISDSSYTLAKNIQYF. CDR3 sequence (DNA): TGTGCCAGTAGTATAAGCGACAGTTCGTATACCCTAGCCAAAAACATTCAGTACTTC.

V is TRBV7-9 and J is TRBJ1-1; D is perhaps TRBD1 (6 bases). The CDR3 runs 15 residues. Trimming took 1 base from V and 5 from J, leaving 14 bases between them. Germline V gene sequence: CDR1 SEHNR, CDR2 FQNEAQ (reference sequence). The chain's CDR3 is CASSLDSQGETEAFF. Written as DNA, the CDR3 is TGTGCCAGCAGCTTAGATTCACAGGGAGAGACTGAAGCTTTCTTT. Variable domain in full (rest from reference TRBV7-9 and TRBJ1-1): DTGVSQNPRHKITKRGQNVTFRCDPISEHNRLYWYRQTLGQGPEFLTYFQNEAQLEKSRLLSDRFSAERPKGSFSTLEIQRTEQGDSAMYLCASSLDSQGETEAFFGQGTRLTVV.

V is TRBV10-3 and J is TRBJ2-3, with TRBD2 as a possible D gene (6 bases). V was trimmed by 2 bases and J by 6 bases, leaving 12 bases between them. Germline V gene sequence: CDR1 ENHRY, CDR2 SYGVKD. The CDR3 consists of 14 residues. CDR3 region: CAISEEGGVDTQYF. CDR3 sequence (DNA): TGTGCCATCAGTGAGGAGGGCGGGGTGGATACGCAGTATTTT.

J is TRBJ1-1 and V is TRBV29-1; weak D call: TRBD1 (5 bases). Trimming left V 4 bases short and J 0 bases short, with 12 bases between. Germline V lookup: CDR1 SQVTM, CDR2 ANQGSEA. The CDR3 runs 14 residues. DNA of the CDR3: TGCAGCGTTGCTGGTGGGGGGGTGAACACTGAAGCTTTCTTT. It is translated as CSVAGGGVNTEAFF.

CDR3 loop: CASSPGTGLDQSPLHF. DNA for the CDR3: TGTGCCAGCAGCCCCGGGACAGGGCTGGATCAGTCACCCCTCCACTTT. The genes are TRBV5-6 and TRBJ1-6, with 9 positions matching TRBD1. V lost 4 bases and J lost 10; bases outside the gene matches: 12. The CDR3 is made up of 16 amino acids. CDR1 is SGHDT and CDR2 is YYEEEE in the germline V gene.

This chain links TRBV3-1 (or the pseudogene TRBV3-2) with TRBJ1-2; D unresolved. The CDR3 spans 13 residues. The germline V and J ends were trimmed by 0 bases and 9 bases, with 11 bases remaining between them. Germline V CDR1 and CDR2: LGHDT, YNNKEL (reference sequence). In nucleotides, the CDR3 is TGTGCCAGCAGCCAAGAAGATCCGGTGCGCTACACCTTC. This gives the protein CASSQEDPVRYTF.

On this clone itself: Other DNA sequences from this sample encode an identical CDR3 as well. The chain employs TRBV11-3 and TRBJ2-5; D is tentatively TRBD1 or TRBD2 (5 bases each). V gave up 3 bases and J gave up 2 bases, with 7 bases separating them. The CDR3 has 13 residues. Per germline, CDR1 SGHNT and CDR2 YENEEA. Here the CDR3 reads CASSFGAQETQYF. Here the CDR3 DNA reads TGTGCCAGCAGCTTCGGGGCTCAAGAGACCCAGTACTTC.

The chain joins TRBV19 to TRBJ1-5; no clear D gene. The CDR3 has 17 residues. Germline V CDR1 and CDR2: LNHDA, SQIVND (reference sequence). Trimming left V 4 bases short and J 6 bases short, with 22 bases between. The chain's CDR3 is CASSTILRRASGQPQHF. The DNA of the CDR3 is TGTGCCAGTAGTACCATCCTCCGTAGGGCTTCGGGTCAGCCCCAGCATTTT.

V usage is TRBV10-3 and J usage is TRBJ2-2, with D perhaps TRBD2 (6 bases). The ends were cut back, 9 bases at V and 4 bases at J, with 18 bases in the middle. The CDR3 extends over 15 amino acids. Looked up from germline, CDR1 is ENHRY and CDR2 is SYGVKD. The CDR3 is CAMTSSVEGTGELFF. For the CDR3, the DNA is TGTGCCATGACTTCTAGCGTTGAGGGCACCGGGGAGCTGTTTTTT.

The chain combines TRBV4-1 with TRBJ1-2; D gene ambiguous. Germline CDR1 is MGHRA and CDR2 is YSYEKL. Trimming removed 7 bases at V and 2 bases at J, with 20 bases between. This CDR3 region has 16 residues. CDR3 residues: CASTPFWETENYGYTF. The DNA of the CDR3 is TGCGCCAGCACCCCGTTTTGGGAAACAGAAAACTATGGCTACACCTTC.

V is TRBV11-2 and J is TRBJ2-1; D possibly corresponds to TRBD2 (6 bases). This CDR3 region has 15 residues. Germline loops: CDR1 SGHAT, CDR2 FQNNGV. The V and J ends lost 2 bases and 7 bases respectively, with 15 bases between them. In DNA form, the CDR3 reads TGTGCCAGCAGCTTAAGCCAGGGACTGTGGAATGAGCAGTTCTTC. It is translated as CASSLSQGLWNEQFF.

The gene calls are TRBV6-1 and TRBJ2-7, with 7 bases matching TRBD2. CDR1 and CDR2 from the germline V gene are MNHNS and SASEGT. V gave up 2 bases and J gave up 2 bases; unmatched junction bases: 3. This CDR3 contains 14 residues. The CDR3, as DNA: TGTGCCAGCAGTGAAACGGGGGGAACCTACGAGCAGTACTTC. Amino acid sequence: CASSETGGTYEQYF.

The V gene is TRBV5-6, the J gene TRBJ2-2; 10 bases line up with TRBD2. Germline CDR1 is SGHDT and CDR2 is YYEEEE. The CDR3 extends over 16 amino acids. The V segment lost 3 bases and the J segment 3 bases; nucleotides outside the gene matches: 5. The CDR3, as DNA: TGTGCCAGCAGCTGGGCAACTAGCGGGGACACCGGGGAGCTGTTTTTT. It yields the protein CASSWATSGDTGELFF.

The chain couples TRBV10-3 to TRBJ2-5; 8 bases agree with TRBD2. CDR3 length equals 13 residues. V was clipped by 10 bases and J by 3 bases; unmatched bases: 7. Germline CDR1 is ENHRY and CDR2 is SYGVKD. DNA of the CDR3: TGTGCCACCACAGCGGGGGAAAAAGAGACCCAGTACTTC. As protein: CATTAGEKETQYF.

The chain recombines TRBV6-5 with TRBJ1-3; TRBD1 is a possible D gene (6 bases). This CDR3 is 13 amino acids long. Trimming took off 7 bases at V and 3 bases at J, with 10 bases between the two ends. Germline V gene sequence: CDR1 MNHEY, CDR2 SVGAGI. CDR3: CASTGAGGNTIYF. The CDR3 coding sequence is TGTGCCAGCACGGGGGCCGGTGGAAACACCATATATTTT.